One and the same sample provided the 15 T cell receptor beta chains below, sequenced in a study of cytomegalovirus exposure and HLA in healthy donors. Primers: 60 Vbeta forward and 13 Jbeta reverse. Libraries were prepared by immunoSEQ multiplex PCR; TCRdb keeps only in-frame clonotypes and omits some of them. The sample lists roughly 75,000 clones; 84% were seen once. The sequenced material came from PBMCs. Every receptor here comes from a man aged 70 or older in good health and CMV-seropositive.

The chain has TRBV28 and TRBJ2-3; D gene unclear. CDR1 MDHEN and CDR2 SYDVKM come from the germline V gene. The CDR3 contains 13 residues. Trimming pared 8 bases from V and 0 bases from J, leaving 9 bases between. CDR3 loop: CASGDPSTDTQYF. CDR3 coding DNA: TGTGCCAGCGGAGACCCTAGCACAGATACGCAGTATTTT.

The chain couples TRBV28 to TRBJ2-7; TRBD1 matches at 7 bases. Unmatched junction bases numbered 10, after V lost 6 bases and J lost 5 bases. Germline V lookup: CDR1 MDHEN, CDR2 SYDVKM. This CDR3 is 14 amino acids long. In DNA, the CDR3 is TGTGCCAGCAGCACAGGGGCCGTCCGTGACGAGCAGTACTTC. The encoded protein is CASSTGAVRDEQYF.

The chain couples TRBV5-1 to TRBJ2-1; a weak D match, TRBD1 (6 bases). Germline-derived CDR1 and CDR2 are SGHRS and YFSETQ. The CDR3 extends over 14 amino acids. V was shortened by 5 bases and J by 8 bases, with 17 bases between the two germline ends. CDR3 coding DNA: TGCGCCAGCAGGCAAGAACAGGGATCGGATGAGCAGTTCTTC. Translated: CASRQEQGSDEQFF.

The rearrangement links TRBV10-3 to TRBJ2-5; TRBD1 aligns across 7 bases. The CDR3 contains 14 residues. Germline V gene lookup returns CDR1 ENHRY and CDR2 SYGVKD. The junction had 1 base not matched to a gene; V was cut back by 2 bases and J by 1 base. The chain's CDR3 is CAISERDSQETQYF. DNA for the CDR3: TGTGCCATCAGTGAGCGGGACAGCCAAGAGACCCAGTACTTC.

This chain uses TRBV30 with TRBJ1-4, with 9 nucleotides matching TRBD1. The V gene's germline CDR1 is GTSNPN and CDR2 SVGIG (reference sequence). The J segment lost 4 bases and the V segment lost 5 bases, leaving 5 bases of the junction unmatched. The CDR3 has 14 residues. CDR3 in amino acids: CAWSPGQGNEKLFF. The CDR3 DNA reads TGTGCCTGGTCTCCGGGACAGGGTAATGAAAAACTGTTTTTT.

The CDR3 sequence is CASSDEGGVNQPQHF. In DNA form, the CDR3 reads TGTGCCAGCAGTGATGAAGGGGGCGTCAATCAGCCCCAGCATTTT. This chain connects TRBV2 to TRBJ1-5; 7 bases map to TRBD1. V was clipped by 3 bases and J by 3 bases; unmatched bases: 5. The germline V gene encodes CDR1 SNHLY and CDR2 FYNNEI. The CDR3 extends over 15 amino acids.

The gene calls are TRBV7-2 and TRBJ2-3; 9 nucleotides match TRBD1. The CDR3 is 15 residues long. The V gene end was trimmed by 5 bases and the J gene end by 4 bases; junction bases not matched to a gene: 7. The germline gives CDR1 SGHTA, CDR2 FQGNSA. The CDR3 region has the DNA TGTGCCAGCAGCCCCCAAGGACAGGGGTCAGATACGCAGTATTTT. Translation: CASSPQGQGSDTQYF. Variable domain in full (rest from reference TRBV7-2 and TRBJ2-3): GAGVSQSPSNKVTEKGKDVELRCDPISGHTALYWYRQSLGQGLEFLIYFQGNSAPDKSGLPSDRFSAERTGGSVSTLTIQRTQQEDSAVYLCASSPQGQGSDTQYFGPGTRLTVL.

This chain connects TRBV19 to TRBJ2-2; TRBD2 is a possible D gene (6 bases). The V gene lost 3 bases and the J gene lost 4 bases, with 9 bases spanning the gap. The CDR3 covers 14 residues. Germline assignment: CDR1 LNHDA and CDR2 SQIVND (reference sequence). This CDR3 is CASSMGGSTGELFF. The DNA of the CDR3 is TGTGCCAGTAGTATGGGGGGAAGCACCGGGGAGCTGTTTTTT.

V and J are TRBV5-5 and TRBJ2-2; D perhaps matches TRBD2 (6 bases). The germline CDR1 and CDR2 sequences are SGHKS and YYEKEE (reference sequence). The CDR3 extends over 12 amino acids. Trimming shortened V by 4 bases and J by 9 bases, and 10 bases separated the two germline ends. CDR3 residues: CASSAWTRELFF. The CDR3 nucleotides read TGTGCCAGCAGCGCCTGGACTAGGGAGCTGTTTTTT.

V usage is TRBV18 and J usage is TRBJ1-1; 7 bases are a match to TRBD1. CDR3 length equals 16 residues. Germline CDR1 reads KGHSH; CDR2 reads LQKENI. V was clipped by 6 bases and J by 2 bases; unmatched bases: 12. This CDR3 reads CASSTSGTARNTEAFF. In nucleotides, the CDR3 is TGTGCCAGCTCTACCAGTGGGACAGCAAGAAACACTGAAGCTTTCTTT.

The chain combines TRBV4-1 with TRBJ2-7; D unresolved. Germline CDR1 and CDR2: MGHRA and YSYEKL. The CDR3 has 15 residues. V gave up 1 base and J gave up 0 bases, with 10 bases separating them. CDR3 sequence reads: CASSQVSHSSYEQYF. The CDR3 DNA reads TGCGCCAGCAGCCAAGTCTCACACAGCTCCTACGAGCAGTACTTC.

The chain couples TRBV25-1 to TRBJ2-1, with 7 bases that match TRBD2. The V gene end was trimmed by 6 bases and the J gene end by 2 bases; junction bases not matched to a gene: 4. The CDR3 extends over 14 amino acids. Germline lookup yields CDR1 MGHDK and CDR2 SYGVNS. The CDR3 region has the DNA TGTGCCAGCAGGGGCGGGAGTCCCTACAATGAGCAGTTCTTC. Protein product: CASRGGSPYNEQFF.

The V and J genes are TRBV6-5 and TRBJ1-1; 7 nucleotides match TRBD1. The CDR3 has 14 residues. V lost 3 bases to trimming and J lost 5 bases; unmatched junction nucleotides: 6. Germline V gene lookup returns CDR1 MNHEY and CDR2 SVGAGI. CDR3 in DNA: TGTGCCAGCAGTTATAACAGGGGATCGACTGAAGCTTTCTTT. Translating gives CASSYNRGSTEAFF.

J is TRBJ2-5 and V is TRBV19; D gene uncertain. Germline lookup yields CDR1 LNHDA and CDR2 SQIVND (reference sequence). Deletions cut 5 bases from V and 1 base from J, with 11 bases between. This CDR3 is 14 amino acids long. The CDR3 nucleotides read TGTGCCAGTAGTCGAGGCGGATCCCAAGAGACCCAGTACTTC. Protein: CASSRGGSQETQYF.

Here the CDR3 DNA reads TGTGCCAGCAGTCTTAGAGGCGGGGAGCTGTTTTTT. Protein product: CASSLRGGELFF. V gene TRBV7-3 combines with J gene TRBJ2-2; D unclear. V was clipped by 6 bases and J by 7 bases, with 9 bases between them. Germline CDR1 and CDR2: SGHTA and FQGTGA. The CDR3 runs to 12 residues.